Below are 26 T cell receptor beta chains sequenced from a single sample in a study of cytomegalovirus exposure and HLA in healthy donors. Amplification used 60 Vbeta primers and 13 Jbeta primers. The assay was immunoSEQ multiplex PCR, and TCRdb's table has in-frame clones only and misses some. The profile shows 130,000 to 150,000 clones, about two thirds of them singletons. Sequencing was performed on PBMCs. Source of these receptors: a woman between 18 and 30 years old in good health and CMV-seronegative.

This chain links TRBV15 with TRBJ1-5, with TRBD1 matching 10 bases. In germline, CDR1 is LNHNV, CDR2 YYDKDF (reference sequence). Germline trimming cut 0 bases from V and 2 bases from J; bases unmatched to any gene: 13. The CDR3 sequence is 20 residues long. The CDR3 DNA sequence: TGTGCCACCAGCAGAGATCGCACGACAGGGGGCCGGGTGGGCAATCAGCCCCAGCATTTT. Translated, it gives CATSRDRTTGGRVGNQPQHF.

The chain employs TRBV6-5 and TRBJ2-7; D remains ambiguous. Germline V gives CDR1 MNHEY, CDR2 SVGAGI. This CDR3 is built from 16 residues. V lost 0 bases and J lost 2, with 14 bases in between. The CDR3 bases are TGTGCCAGCAGTTACTCTGGAATAGGAGAACCCTACGAGCAGTACTTC. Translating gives CASSYSGIGEPYEQYF.

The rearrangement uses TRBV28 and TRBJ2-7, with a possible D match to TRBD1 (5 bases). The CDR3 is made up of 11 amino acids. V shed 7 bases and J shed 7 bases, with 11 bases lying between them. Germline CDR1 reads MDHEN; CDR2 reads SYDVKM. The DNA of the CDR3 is TGTGCCAGCATAGGGGAAGGGGAGCAGTACTTC. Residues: CASIGEGEQYF.

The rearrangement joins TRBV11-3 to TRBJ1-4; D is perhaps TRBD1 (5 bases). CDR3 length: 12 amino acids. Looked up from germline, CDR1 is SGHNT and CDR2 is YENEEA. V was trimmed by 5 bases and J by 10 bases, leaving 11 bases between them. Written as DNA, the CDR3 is TGTGCCAGCAGCCTGGGGGGGGGAAAACTGTTTTTT. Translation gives CASSLGGGKLFF.

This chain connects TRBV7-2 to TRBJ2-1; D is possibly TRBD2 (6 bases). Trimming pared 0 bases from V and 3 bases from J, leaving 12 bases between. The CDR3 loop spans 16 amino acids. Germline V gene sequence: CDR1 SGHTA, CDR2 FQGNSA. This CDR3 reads CASSLASGRVYNEQFF. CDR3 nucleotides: TGTGCCAGCAGCTTAGCTTCCGGGAGAGTCTACAATGAGCAGTTCTTC.

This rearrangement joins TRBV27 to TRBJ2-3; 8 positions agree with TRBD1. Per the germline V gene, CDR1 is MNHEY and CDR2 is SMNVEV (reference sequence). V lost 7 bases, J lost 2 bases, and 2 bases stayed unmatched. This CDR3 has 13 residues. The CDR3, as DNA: TGTGCCAGCACGGACAGGGACACAGATACGCAGTATTTT. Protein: CASTDRDTDTQYF.

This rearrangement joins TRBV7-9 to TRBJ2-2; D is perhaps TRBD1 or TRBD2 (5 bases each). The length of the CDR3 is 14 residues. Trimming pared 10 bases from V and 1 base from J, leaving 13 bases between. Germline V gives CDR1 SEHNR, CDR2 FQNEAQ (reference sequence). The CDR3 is CATRAGLNTGELFF. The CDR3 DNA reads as TGTGCCACCAGGGCGGGCCTGAACACCGGGGAGCTGTTTTTT.

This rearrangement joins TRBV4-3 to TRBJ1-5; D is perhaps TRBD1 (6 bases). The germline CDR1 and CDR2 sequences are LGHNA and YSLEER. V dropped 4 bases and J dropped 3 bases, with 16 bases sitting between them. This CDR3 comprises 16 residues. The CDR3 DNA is TGCGCCAGCAGCCGCGCCGGGACACACTACAATCAGCCCCAGCATTTT. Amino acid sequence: CASSRAGTHYNQPQHF.

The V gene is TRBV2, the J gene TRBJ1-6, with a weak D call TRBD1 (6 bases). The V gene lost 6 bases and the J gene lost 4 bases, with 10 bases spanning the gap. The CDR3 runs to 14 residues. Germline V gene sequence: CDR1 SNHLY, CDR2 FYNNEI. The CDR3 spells CASSGQLYNSPLHF. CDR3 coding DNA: TGTGCCAGCAGCGGACAGCTTTATAATTCACCCCTCCACTTT.

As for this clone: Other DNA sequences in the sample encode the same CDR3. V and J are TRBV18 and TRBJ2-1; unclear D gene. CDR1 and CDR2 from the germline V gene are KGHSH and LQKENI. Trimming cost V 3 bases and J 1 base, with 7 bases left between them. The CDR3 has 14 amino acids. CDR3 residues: CASSPSSSYNEQFF. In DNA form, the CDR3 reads TGTGCCAGCTCACCGTCTAGTTCCTACAATGAGCAGTTCTTC. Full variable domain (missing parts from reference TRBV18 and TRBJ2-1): NAGVMQNPRHLVRRRGQEARLRCSPMKGHSHVYWYRQLPEEGLKFMVYLQKENIIDESGMPKERFSAEFPKEGPSILRIQQVVRGDSAAYFCASSPSSSYNEQFFGPGTRLTVL.

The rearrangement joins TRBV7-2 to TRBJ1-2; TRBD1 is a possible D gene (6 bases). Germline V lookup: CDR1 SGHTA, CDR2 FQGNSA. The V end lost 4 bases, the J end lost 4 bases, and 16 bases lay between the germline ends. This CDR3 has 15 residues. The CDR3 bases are TGTGCCAGCAGCTACACAGGGAAGGGTACCTATGGCTACACCTTC. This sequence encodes CASSYTGKGTYGYTF.

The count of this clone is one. CDR3: CASSLDREWEVYGYTF. The CDR3 coding sequence is TGTGCCAGCAGCTTGGACAGGGAGTGGGAAGTCTATGGCTACACCTTC. The chain carries TRBV5-6 and TRBJ1-2; tentative D call: TRBD1 (6 bases). CDR3 length: 16 residues. With 0 bases removed from V and 4 bases from J, the gap between germline ends came to 16 bases. In germline, CDR1 is SGHDT, CDR2 YYEEEE.

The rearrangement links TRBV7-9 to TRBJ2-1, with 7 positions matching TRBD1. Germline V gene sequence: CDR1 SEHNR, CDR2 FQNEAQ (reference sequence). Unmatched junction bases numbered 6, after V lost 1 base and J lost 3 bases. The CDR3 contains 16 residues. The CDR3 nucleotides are TGTGCCAGCAGCTTAGGTCGACAGGGAGACTACAATGAGCAGTTCTTC. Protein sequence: CASSLGRQGDYNEQFF.

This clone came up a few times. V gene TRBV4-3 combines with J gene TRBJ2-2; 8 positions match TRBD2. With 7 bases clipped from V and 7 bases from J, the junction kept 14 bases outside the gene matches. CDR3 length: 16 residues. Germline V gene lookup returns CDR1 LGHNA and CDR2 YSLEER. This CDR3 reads CASTDAGGAGGGELFF. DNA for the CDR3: TGCGCCAGCACCGATGCCGGGGGGGCCGGTGGCGGGGAGCTGTTTTTT.

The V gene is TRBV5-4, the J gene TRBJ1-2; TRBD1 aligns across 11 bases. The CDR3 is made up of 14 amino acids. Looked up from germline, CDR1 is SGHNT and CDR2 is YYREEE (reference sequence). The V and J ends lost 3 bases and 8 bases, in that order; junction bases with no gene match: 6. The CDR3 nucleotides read TGTGCCAGCAGCTCTGGGACAGGGGGGAGAGGCTACACCTTC. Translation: CASSSGTGGRGYTF.

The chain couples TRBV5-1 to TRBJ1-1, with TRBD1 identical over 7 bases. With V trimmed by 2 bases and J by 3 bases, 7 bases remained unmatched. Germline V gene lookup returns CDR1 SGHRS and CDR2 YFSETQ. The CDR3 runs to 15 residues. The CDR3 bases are TGCGCCAGCAGCTTTCAAACCACAGGGGACACTGAAGCTTTCTTT. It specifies CASSFQTTGDTEAFF. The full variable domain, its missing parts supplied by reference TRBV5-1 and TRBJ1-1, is KAGVTQTPRYLIKTRGQQVTLSCSPISGHRSVSWYQQTPGQGLQFLFEYFSETQRNKGNFPGRFSGRQFSNSRSEMNVSTLELGDSALYLCASSFQTTGDTEAFFGQGTRLTVV.

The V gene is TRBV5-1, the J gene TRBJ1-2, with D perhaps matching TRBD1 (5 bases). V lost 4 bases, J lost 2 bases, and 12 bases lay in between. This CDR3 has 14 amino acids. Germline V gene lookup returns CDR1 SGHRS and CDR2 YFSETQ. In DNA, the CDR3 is TGCGCCAGCAGCCCGACAGAAGTAAACTATGGCTACACCTTC. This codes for CASSPTEVNYGYTF.

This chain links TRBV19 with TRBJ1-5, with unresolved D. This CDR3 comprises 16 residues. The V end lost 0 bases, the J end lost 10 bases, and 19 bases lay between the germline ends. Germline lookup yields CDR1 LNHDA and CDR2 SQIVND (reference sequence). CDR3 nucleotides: TGTGCCAGTAGTATAGATCTATCACGTGTGGACTTCCCCCAGCATTTT. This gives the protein CASSIDLSRVDFPQHF.

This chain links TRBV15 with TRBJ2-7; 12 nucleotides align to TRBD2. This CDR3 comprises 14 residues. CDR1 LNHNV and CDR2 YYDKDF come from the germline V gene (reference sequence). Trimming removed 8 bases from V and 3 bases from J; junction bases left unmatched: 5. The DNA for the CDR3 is TGTGCCACCGGCCCGGGACTAGCGGGCTACGAGCAGTACGTC. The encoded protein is CATGPGLAGYEQYV.

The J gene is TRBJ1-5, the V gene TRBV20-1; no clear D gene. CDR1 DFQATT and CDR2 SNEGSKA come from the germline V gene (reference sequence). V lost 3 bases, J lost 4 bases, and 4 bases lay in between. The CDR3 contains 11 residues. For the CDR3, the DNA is TGCAGTGCTAGCGGGAATCAGCCCCAGCATTTT. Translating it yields CSASGNQPQHF.

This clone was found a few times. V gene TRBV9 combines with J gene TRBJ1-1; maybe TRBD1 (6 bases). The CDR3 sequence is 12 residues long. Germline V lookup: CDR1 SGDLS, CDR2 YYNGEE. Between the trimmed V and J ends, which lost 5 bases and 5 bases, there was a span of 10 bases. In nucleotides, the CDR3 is TGTGCCAGCAGTGCCAGGGGAACTGAAGCTTTCTTT. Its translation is CASSARGTEAFF.

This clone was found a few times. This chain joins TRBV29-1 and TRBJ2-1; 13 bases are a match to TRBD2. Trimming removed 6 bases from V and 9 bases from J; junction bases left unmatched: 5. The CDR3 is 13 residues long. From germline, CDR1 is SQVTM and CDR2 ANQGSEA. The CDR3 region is CSVAGTSGIEQFF. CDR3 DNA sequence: TGCAGCGTGGCCGGGACTAGCGGGATTGAGCAGTTCTTC.

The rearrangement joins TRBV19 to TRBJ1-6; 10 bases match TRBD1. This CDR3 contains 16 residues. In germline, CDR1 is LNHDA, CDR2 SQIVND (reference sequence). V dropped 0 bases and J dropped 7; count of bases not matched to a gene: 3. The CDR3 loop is CASSIDGGQGNSPLHF. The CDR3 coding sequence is TGTGCCAGTAGTATAGATGGGGGACAGGGGAATTCACCCCTCCACTTT.

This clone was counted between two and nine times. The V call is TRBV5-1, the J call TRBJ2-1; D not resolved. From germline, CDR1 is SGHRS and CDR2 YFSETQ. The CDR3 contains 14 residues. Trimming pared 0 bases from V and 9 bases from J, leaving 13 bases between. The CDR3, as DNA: TGCGCCAGCAGCTTGGGGCAGGTTATGGCTGAGCAGTTCTTC. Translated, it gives CASSLGQVMAEQFF.

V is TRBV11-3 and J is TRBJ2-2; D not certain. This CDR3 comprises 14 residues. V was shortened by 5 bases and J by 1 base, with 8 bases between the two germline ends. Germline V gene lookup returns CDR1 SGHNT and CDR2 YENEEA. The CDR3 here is CASSQRQNTGELFF. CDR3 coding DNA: TGTGCCAGCAGCCAGAGACAGAACACCGGGGAGCTGTTTTTT. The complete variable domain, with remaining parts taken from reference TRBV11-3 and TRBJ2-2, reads EAGVVQSPRYKIIEKKQPVAFWCNPISGHNTLYWYLQNLGQGPELLIRYENEEAVDDSQLPKDRFSAERLKGVDSTLKIQPAELGDSAVYLCASSQRQNTGELFFGEGSRLTVL.

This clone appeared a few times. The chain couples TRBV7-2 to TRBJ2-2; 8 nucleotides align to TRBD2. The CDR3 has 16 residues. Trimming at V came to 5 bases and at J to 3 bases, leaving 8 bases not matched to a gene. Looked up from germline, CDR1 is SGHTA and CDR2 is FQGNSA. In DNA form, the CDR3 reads TGTGCCAGCAGCCCGATAGCGGGACTGCACACCGGGGAGCTGTTTTTT. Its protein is CASSPIAGLHTGELFF. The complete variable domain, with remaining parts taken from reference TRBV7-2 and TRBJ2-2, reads GAGVSQSPSNKVTEKGKDVELRCDPISGHTALYWYRQSLGQGLEFLIYFQGNSAPDKSGLPSDRFSAERTGGSVSTLTIQRTQQEDSAVYLCASSPIAGLHTGELFFGEGSRLTVL.